This is a list of T cell receptor beta chains from one sample in a study of T cell responses to AZD1222 COVID-19 vaccine. Sequencing used immunoSEQ multiplex PCR; TCRdb keeps in-frame clones, though not all of them. The sample holds 100,000 to 150,000 clones, nearly 95% seen once. The specimen comprised peripheral blood, sampled on day 0 of AZD1222 vaccination. The receptors derive from an adult in good health. Both conserved end residues are part of each CDR3. Each record gives: V gene, J gene, CDR3 protein.

>TRBV6-5|TRBJ2-2
CASSQTGQATGELFF
>TRBV6-2/TRBV6-3|TRBJ1-2
CASSRTFYGYTF
>TRBV12-5|TRBJ2-5
CASAPGQGGVFSETQYF
>TRBV3-1/TRBV3-2|TRBJ1-1
CASSQEGPWGMNTEAFF
>TRBV4-1|TRBJ1-5
CASSQVSLSNQPQHF
>TRBV6-1|TRBJ2-1
CASSDALAGGNNEQFF
>TRBV5-4|TRBJ2-5
CASSLEGVGETQYF
>TRBV6-6|TRBJ1-2
CASSYSIQGDDYGYTF
>TRBV15|TRBJ2-1
CATSPNPTSGSPRNEQFF
>TRBV28|TRBJ1-2
CASSRLRGYTF
>TRBV30|TRBJ1-2
CAWGVTGAVDGYTF
>TRBV3-1/TRBV3-2|TRBJ1-1
CASRGARNTEAFF
>TRBV5-5|TRBJ2-7
CASSFTPGLIDYEQYF